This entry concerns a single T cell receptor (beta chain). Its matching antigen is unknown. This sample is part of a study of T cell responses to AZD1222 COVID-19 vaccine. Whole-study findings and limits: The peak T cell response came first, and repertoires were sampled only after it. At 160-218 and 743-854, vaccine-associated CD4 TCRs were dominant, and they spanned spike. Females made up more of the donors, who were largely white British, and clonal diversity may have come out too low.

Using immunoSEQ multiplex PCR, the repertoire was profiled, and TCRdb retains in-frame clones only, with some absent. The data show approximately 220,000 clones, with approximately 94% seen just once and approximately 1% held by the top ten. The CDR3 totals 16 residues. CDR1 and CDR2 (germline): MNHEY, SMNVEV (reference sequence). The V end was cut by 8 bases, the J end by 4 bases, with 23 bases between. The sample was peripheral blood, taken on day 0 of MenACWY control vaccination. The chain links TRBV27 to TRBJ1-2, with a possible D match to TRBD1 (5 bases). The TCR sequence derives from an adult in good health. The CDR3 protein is CASASTPRGESYGYTF. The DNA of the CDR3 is TGTGCCAGCGCCTCTACCCCAAGGGGCGAGAGCTATGGCTACACCTTC.